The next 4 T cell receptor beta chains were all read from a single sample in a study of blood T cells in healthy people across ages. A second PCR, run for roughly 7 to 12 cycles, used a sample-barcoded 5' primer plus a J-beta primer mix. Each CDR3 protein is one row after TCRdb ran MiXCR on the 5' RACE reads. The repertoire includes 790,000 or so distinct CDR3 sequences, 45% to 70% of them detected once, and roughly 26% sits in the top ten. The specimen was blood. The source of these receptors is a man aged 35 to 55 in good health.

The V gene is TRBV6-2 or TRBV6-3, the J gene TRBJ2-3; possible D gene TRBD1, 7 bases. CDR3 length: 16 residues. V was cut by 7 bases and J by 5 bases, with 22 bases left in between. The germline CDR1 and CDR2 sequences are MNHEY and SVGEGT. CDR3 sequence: CASKKQDRLGGDTQYF. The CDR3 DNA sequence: TGTGCCAGCAAAAAACAGGACAGGCTGGGGGGAGATACGCAGTATTTT.

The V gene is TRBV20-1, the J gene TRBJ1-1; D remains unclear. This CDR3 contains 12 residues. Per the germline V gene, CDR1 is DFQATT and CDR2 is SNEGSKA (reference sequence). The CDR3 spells CRASVGSTEAFF. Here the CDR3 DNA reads TGCAGGGCTTCCGTTGGGAGCACTGAAGCTTTCTTT.

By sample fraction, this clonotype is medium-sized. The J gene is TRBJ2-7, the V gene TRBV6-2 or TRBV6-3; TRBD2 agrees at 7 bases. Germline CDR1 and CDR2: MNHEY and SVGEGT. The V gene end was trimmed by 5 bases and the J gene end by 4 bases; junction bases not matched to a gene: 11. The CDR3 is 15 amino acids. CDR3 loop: CASSLQLADEYEQYF. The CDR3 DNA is TGTGCCAGCAGTCTACAGCTAGCGGACGAATACGAGCAGTACTTC.

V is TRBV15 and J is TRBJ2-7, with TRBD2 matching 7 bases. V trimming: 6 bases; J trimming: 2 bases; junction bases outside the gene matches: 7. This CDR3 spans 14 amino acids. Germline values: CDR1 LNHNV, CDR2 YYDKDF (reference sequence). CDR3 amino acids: CATSSGRVPYEQYF. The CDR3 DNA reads TGTGCCACCAGTTCTGGGAGGGTCCCCTACGAGCAGTACTTC.